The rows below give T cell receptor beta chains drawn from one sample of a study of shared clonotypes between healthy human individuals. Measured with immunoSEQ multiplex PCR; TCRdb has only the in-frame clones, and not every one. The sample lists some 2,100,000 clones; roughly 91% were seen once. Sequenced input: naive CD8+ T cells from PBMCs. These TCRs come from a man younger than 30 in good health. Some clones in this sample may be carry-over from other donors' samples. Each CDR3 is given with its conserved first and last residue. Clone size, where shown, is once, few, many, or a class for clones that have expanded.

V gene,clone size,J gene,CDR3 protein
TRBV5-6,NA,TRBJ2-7,CASSLWGLDFVYEQYF
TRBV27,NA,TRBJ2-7,CASTRGDEQYF
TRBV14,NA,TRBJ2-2,CASSRFKTSPGTGELFF
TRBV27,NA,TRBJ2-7,CASSITGEQGQYF
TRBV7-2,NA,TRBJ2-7,CASSFTQGANSYEQYF
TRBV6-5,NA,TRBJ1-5,CASSPDRNSNQPQHF
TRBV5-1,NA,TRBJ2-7,CASSLVAGNYEQYF
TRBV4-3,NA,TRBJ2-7,CASSQEVLAYEQYF
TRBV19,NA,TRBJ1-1,CASNSREGGIPDTEAFF
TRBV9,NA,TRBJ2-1,CASRRGGGSTYNEQFF
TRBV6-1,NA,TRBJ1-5,CAVARDRRGEPQHF
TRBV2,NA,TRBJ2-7,CASSEEGSSLHEQYF
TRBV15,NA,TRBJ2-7,CATSEGTGLVYEQYF
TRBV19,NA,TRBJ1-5,CASSPRQDKYQPQHF
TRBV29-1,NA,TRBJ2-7,CSVEAPDRVPYEQYF
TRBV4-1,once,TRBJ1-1,CASSQVVGQATEAFF
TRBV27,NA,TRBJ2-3,CASSVLSGGLFTDTQYF
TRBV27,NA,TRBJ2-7,CASSERTGGSYEQYF
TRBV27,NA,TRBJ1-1,CASSPRGGTEAFF
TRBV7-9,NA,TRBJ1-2,CASSLQGGYYGYTF
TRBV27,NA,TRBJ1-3,CASSLSVGGNTIYF
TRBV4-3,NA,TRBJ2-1,CASSRGPYNEQFF
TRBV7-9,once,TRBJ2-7,CASSSLNAGRNSYEQYF
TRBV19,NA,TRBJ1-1,CASSILRGSSEAFF
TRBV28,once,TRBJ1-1,CASSLGTGGLLSTEAFF
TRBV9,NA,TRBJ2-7,CARIGGLAESSYEQYF
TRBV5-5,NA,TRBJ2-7,CASSPRPGALMGYEQYF
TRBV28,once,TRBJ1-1,CASSFKTVVTEAFF
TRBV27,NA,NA,CASSLSSRYEQYF
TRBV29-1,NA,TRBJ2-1,CSVNRADPYNEQFF
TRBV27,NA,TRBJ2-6,CASSATPGANVLTF
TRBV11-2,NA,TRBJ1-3,CASSLEASSGNTIYF
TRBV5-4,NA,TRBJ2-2,CASSVVMDRTYTGELFF
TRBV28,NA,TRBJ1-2,CASSSPTGRDLNYGYTF
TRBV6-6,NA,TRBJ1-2,CASSSLGLGVYGYTF
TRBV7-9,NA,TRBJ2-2,CASSLDRGNTGELFF
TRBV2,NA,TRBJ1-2,CASTKSRDRYGYTF
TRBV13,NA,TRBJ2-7,CASSSRARVYEQYF
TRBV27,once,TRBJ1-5,CASSLGGGANQPQHF
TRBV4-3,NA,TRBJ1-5,CASSQDLGASTIYSNQPQHF
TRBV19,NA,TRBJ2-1,CASSIIAGGNEQFF
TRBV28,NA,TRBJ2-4,CASSFSGEGAKNIQYF
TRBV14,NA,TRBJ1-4,CASSYRTPVATNEKLFF